The 32 T cell receptor beta chains below were found in one sample sequenced in a study of monozygotic twins with inflammatory bowel disease. Reprocessing the 5' RACE reads, TCRdb reports a single entry for every CDR3 protein and omits DNA. Here the sample table reports around 140,000 distinct CDR3 sequences. Sequencing was carried out using blood. Source of these receptors: a human donor with ulcerative colitis or Crohn's disease, or a healthy co-twin of an affected twin (not recorded which).

This chain joins TRBV18 and TRBJ1-1. CDR1 and CDR2 from the germline V gene are KGHSH and LQKENI. The CDR3 sequence is 12 residues long. The chain's CDR3 is CASSQTRTEAFF.

The rearrangement uses TRBV6-2 or TRBV6-3 and TRBJ2-3; TCRdb designates TRBD1, a call that cannot be tested without DNA. Germline V gene sequence: CDR1 MNHEY, CDR2 SVGEGT. This CDR3 has 15 amino acids. CDR3 protein: CASSTGTGGTDTQYF.

The rearrangement joins TRBV7-9 to TRBJ1-6; no DNA is available, so the TRBD1 call from TCRdb remains unchecked. The CDR3 sequence is 14 residues long. The germline gives CDR1 SEHNR, CDR2 FQNEAQ (reference sequence). CDR3 sequence: CASSYGQGGSPLHF.

V gene TRBV6-1 combines with J gene TRBJ2-1; TCRdb indicates TRBD1, and absent DNA this call remains unverified. The CDR3 runs 15 residues. In germline, CDR1 is MNHNS, CDR2 SASEGT. Here the CDR3 reads CASTMDRGEYNEQFF.

The V gene is TRBV7-2, the J gene TRBJ2-7; the TCRdb call, TRBD1, lacks DNA for checking. Germline CDR1 reads SGHTA; CDR2 reads FQGNSA. This CDR3 spans 17 amino acids. This chain's CDR3 is CASSSPPGTGSSYEQYF.

This sequence joins TRBV5-6 and TRBJ2-5; TCRdb returns TRBD2, unconfirmable since there is no DNA. Germline V gene sequence: CDR1 SGHDT, CDR2 YYEEEE. This CDR3 contains 11 residues. The CDR3 is CASSRQGTQYF.

The chain uses TRBV6-1 and TRBJ1-2; TCRdb outputs TRBD1, but without DNA this stays unchecked. CDR3 length equals 15 residues. The V gene's germline CDR1 is MNHNS and CDR2 SASEGT. CDR3 protein: CASSLDRGLNYGYTF.

This chain joins TRBV6-6 and TRBJ2-2. CDR1 is MNHNY and CDR2 is SVGAGI in the germline V gene (reference sequence). The CDR3 runs to 14 residues. CDR3 in amino acids: CASSPYRNTGELFF.

The chain carries TRBV12-3 or TRBV12-4 and TRBJ1-1. CDR3 length: 14 amino acids. CDR3 loop: CASSLDVRGGEAFF.

The chain carries TRBV25-1 and TRBJ2-5; TCRdb names TRBD1, which stays unverified in the absence of DNA. There are 13 residues in the CDR3. CDR1 and CDR2 from the germline V gene are MGHDK and SYGVNS. This CDR3 is CATLQGARKTQYF.

The chain combines TRBV13 with TRBJ2-7; TCRdb's D call, TRBD1, is unchecked because there is no DNA. The CDR3 runs to 16 residues. Germline values: CDR1 PRHDT, CDR2 FYEKMQ (reference sequence). This CDR3 is CASSLGRARGGYEQYF.

V gene TRBV20-1 combines with J gene TRBJ1-4. Germline V gives CDR1 DFQATT, CDR2 SNEGSKA (reference sequence). This CDR3 spans 13 amino acids. CDR3 loop: CSARRLGDEKLFF.

CDR3 amino acids: CASSLIGAGGREYF. This chain uses TRBV7-2 with TRBJ2-3; checking the TCRdb D call of TRBD2 is not possible without DNA. The CDR3 is 14 residues long. Per the germline V gene, CDR1 is SGHTA and CDR2 is FQGNSA.

This sequence joins TRBV3-1 and TRBJ1-3; TCRdb gives TRBD1 as the D gene, but with no DNA this cannot be confirmed. Germline CDR1 and CDR2: LGHDT and YNNKEL (reference sequence). The CDR3 sequence is 18 residues long. CDR3: CASSQVGQLHSSGNTIYF.

The rearrangement links TRBV4-1 to TRBJ1-5. CDR3 size: 15 residues. Per the germline V gene, CDR1 is MGHRA and CDR2 is YSYEKL. This CDR3 is CASSQVTASNQPQHF.

The V call is TRBV19, the J call TRBJ1-2; TCRdb's D gene call, TRBD1, goes unchecked for lack of DNA. The CDR3 consists of 15 residues. In germline, CDR1 is LNHDA, CDR2 SQIVND (reference sequence). CDR3 residues: CASSRQGLANYGYTF.

V and J are TRBV18 and TRBJ2-7; without DNA, the TCRdb call of TRBD1 cannot be checked. This CDR3 is 13 amino acids long. Germline CDR1 reads KGHSH; CDR2 reads LQKENI. This chain's CDR3 is CASSGQLEYEQYF.

The chain is built from TRBV20-1 and TRBJ2-7. CDR3 length equals 15 residues. The germline V gene encodes CDR1 DFQATT and CDR2 SNEGSKA (reference sequence). CDR3 sequence: CSARDEARASYEQYF.

The J gene is TRBJ2-1, the V gene TRBV20-1; TCRdb calls TRBD2, which cannot be checked without DNA. The germline V gene encodes CDR1 DFQATT and CDR2 SNEGSKA (reference sequence). The CDR3 consists of 19 residues. CDR3 protein: CSATAGTSGGVIIGHEQFF.

The chain employs TRBV20-1 and TRBJ2-1; TCRdb selects TRBD2, and the lack of DNA leaves this call unchecked. There are 13 residues in the CDR3. In germline, CDR1 is DFQATT, CDR2 SNEGSKA (reference sequence). The CDR3 reads CSAERGADNEQFF.

The genes are TRBV4-2 and TRBJ2-3; TCRdb reports TRBD1, a call that lacks DNA to check it against. Germline values: CDR1 LGHNA, CDR2 YNFKEQ. This CDR3 has 14 residues. CDR3 residues: CASSPRSGWDTQYF.

V and J are TRBV6-1 and TRBJ2-2; no DNA is available, so the TRBD1 call from TCRdb remains unchecked. The CDR3 contains 15 residues. Germline values: CDR1 MNHNS, CDR2 SASEGT. The chain's CDR3 is CASSKQGLGAGELFF.

This chain connects TRBV20-1 to TRBJ2-2. CDR1 and CDR2 (germline): DFQATT, SNEGSKA (reference sequence). The CDR3 has 14 residues. The CDR3 protein is CSARAGTNTGELFF.

CDR3 protein: CASSFLAVGETQYF. The V and J genes are TRBV7-2 and TRBJ2-5. The CDR3 contains 14 residues. Germline V gene lookup returns CDR1 SGHTA and CDR2 FQGNSA.

The gene calls are TRBV5-1 and TRBJ2-7; TCRdb's D call of TRBD1 is untestable without DNA. This CDR3 contains 13 residues. Germline V CDR1 and CDR2: SGHRS, YFSETQ. The chain's CDR3 is CASNSGQGYEQYF.

The chain has TRBV5-1 and TRBJ2-1. The CDR3 runs to 14 residues. The germline V gene has CDR1 SGHRS and CDR2 YFSETQ. This CDR3 is CASSLGSAANEQFF.

The chain joins TRBV5-5 to TRBJ2-5; TCRdb lists TRBD1, though no DNA is available to test this call. This CDR3 has 13 amino acids. The germline V gene encodes CDR1 SGHKS and CDR2 YYEKEE (reference sequence). CDR3 region: CASSLPGKETQYF.

The chain joins TRBV7-3 to TRBJ1-2; the TCRdb D gene call, TRBD1, has no DNA to confirm it. CDR3 size: 17 residues. Germline assignment: CDR1 SGHTA and CDR2 FQGTGA. This CDR3 reads CASSLLGGNRGNYGYTF.

The gene calls are TRBV5-1 and TRBJ1-1; TCRdb's D call, TRBD1, is unchecked because there is no DNA. This CDR3 contains 13 residues. CDR1 is SGHRS and CDR2 is YFSETQ in the germline V gene. CDR3: CASSLPGTGEAFF.

The rearrangement links TRBV10-3 to TRBJ1-2; TCRdb proposes TRBD1, but this gene call is untestable without DNA. Germline values: CDR1 ENHRY, CDR2 SYGVKD. The CDR3 consists of 14 residues. The CDR3 reads CAISTGTGDYGYTF.

The chain links TRBV11-2 to TRBJ2-1; with no DNA, the TCRdb D assignment of TRBD1 cannot be verified. The CDR3 spans 19 residues. CDR1 SGHAT and CDR2 FQNNGV come from the germline V gene. CDR3 loop: CASSHRPRDSVSRGNEQFF.

The V call is TRBV18, the J call TRBJ2-7. The CDR3 is made up of 14 amino acids. Looked up from germline, CDR1 is KGHSH and CDR2 is LQKENI. CDR3 residues: CASSPLDFSYEQYF. Together with reference TRBV18 and TRBJ2-7, the CDR3 gives the full variable domain: NAGVMQNPRHLVRRRGQEARLRCSPMKGHSHVYWYRQLPEEGLKFMVYLQKENIIDESGMPKERFSAEFPKEGPSILRIQQVVRGDSAAYFCASSPLDFSYEQYFGPGTRLTVT.